This TCR beta chain was obtained from a study of Graves' ophthalmopathy and Graves' hyperthyroidism. Regarding the study as a whole: With roughly 69% sensitivity and 72% to 85% specificity, the model predicted ophthalmopathy progression.

CDR3 regions of TCR beta were amplified from RNA transcripts. The first-round RT-PCR employed HTBI primers together with the Qiagen OneStep RT-PCR kit. A multiplex PCR was then performed as the second round. TCRdb analysed the multiplex PCR reads with MiXCR anew, one entry per CDR3 protein. The repertoire includes roughly 300,000 distinct CDR3 sequences, 15% to 20% of them detected once, and over 9% sits in the top ten. Germline V gene lookup returns CDR1 GTSNPN and CDR2 SVGIG (reference sequence). V lost 2 bases and J lost 4, with 8 bases in between. The CDR3 contains 12 residues. This clonotype was observed many times. Its cognate antigen is unknown.

This chain connects TRBV30 to TRBJ1-1, with D maybe TRBD1 (5 bases). Sequenced: peripheral blood. The receptor comes from an adult man with Graves' ophthalmopathy. The CDR3 DNA reads TGTGCCTGGAGTCTAGGGGCCACTGAAGCTTTCTTT. As protein: CAWSLGATEAFF.